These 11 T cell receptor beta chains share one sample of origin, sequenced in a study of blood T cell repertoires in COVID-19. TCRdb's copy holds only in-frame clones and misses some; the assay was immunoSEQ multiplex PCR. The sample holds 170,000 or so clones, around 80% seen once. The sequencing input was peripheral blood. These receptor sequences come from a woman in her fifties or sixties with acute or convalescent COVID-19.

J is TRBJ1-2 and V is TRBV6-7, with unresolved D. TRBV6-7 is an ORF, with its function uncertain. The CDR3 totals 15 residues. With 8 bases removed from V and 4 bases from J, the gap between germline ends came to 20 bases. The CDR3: CASPHGPGSSYGYTF. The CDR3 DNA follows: TGTGCCAGCCCCCACGGTCCGGGGAGCAGCTATGGCTACACCTTC.

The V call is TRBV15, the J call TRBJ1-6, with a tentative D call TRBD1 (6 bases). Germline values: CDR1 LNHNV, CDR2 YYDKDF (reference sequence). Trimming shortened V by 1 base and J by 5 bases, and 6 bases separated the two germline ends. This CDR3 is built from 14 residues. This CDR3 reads CATSRAGDNSPLHF. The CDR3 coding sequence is TGTGCCACCAGCAGAGCAGGGGATAATTCACCCCTCCACTTT.

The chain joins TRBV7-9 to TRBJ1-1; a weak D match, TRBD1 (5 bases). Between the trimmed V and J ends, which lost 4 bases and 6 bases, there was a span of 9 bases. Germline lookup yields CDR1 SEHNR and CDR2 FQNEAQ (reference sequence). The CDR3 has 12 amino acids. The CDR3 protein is CASSYGGSEAFF. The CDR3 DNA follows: TGTGCCAGCAGCTATGGGGGGTCTGAAGCTTTCTTT. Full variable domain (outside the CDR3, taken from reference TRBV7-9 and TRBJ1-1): DTGVSQNPRHKITKRGQNVTFRCDPISEHNRLYWYRQTLGQGPEFLTYFQNEAQLEKSRLLSDRFSAERPKGSFSTLEIQRTEQGDSAMYLCASSYGGSEAFFGQGTRLTVV.

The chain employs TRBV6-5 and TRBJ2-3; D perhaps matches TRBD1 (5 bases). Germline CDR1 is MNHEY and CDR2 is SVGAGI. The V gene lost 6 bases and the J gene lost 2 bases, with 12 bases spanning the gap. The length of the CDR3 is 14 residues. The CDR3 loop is CASRAKGLTDTQYF. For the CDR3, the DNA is TGTGCCAGCAGGGCCAAGGGGCTCACAGATACGCAGTATTTT.

The CDR3 is CASSLVEQGYTEAFF. The DNA for the CDR3 is TGTGCCAGCAGCTTAGTTGAGCAGGGTTACACTGAAGCTTTCTTT. The rearrangement joins TRBV7-2 to TRBJ1-1; tentative D call: TRBD1 (5 bases). The ends were cut back, 1 base at V and 3 bases at J, with 12 bases in the middle. This CDR3 has 15 amino acids. Germline CDR1 SGHTA, CDR2 FQGNSA. Full variable domain (rest looked up from reference TRBV7-2 and TRBJ1-1): GAGVSQSPSNKVTEKGKDVELRCDPISGHTALYWYRQSLGQGLEFLIYFQGNSAPDKSGLPSDRFSAERTGGSVSTLTIQRTQQEDSAVYLCASSLVEQGYTEAFFGQGTRLTVV.

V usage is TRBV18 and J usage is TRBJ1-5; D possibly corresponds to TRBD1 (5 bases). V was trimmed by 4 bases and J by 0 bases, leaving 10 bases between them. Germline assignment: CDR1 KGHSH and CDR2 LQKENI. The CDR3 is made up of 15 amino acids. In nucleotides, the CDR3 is TGTGCCAGCTCACTGGACATTTATAGCAATCAGCCCCAGCATTTT. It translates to CASSLDIYSNQPQHF.

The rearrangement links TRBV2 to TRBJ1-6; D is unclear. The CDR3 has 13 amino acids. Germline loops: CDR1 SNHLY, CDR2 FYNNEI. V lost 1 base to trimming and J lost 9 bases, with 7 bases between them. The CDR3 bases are TGTGCCAGCAGTGAAGGTCGGGGTTCACCCCTCCACTTT. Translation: CASSEGRGSPLHF.

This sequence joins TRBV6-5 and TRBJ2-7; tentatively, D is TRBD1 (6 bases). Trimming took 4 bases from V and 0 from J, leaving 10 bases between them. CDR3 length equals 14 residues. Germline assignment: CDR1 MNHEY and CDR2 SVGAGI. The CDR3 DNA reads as TGTGCCAGCAGTTTCGACAGGAGCTCCTACGAGCAGTACTTC. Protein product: CASSFDRSSYEQYF.

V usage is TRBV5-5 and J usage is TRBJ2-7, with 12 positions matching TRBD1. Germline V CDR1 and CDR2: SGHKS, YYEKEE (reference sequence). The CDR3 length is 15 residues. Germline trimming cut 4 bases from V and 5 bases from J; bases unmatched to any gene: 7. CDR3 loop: CASSPRDRGLNEQYF. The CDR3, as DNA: TGTGCCAGCAGCCCGCGGGACAGGGGGCTAAACGAGCAGTACTTC.

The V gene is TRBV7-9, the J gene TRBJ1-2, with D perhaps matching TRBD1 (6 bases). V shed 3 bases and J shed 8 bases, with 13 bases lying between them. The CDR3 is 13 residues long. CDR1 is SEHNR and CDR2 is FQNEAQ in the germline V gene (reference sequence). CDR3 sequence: CASSFRDTQGYTF. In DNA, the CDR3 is TGTGCCAGCAGCTTCCGGGACACCCAAGGCTACACCTTC.

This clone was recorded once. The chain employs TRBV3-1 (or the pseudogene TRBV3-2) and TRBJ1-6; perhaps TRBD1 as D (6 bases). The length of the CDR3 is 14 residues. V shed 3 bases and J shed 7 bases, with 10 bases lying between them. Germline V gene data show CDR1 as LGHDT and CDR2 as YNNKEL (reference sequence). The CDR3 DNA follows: TGTGCCAGCAGCCATGACAGGCTGAATTCACCCCTCCACTTT. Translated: CASSHDRLNSPLHF.